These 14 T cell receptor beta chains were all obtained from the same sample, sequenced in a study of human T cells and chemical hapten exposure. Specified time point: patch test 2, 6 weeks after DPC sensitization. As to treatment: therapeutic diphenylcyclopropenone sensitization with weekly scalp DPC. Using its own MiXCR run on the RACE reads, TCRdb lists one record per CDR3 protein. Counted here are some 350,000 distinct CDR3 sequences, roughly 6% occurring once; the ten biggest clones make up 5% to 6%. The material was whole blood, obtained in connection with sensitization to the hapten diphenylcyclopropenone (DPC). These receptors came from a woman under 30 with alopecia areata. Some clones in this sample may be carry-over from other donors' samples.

The CDR3 region is CASTGQESYEQYF. The CDR3 DNA reads TGTGCCAGCACGGGACAGGAGTCTTACGAGCAGTACTTC. This chain connects TRBV12-3 or TRBV12-4 to TRBJ2-7; 8 bases line up with TRBD1. The V segment lost 7 bases and the J segment 4 bases; nucleotides outside the gene matches: 6. CDR3 length: 13 residues.

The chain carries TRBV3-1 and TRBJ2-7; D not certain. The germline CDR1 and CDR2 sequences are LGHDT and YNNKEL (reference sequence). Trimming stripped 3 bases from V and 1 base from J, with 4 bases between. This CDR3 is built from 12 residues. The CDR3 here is CASSHSSYEQYF. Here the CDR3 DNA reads TGTGCCAGCAGCCACTCGTCCTACGAGCAGTACTTC.

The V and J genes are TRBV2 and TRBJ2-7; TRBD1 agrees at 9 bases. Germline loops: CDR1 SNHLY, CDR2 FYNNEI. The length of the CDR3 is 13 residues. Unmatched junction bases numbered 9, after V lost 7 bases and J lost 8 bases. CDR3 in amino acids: CASTGQGASKQYF. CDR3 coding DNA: TGTGCCAGCACGGGACAGGGCGCATCCAAGCAGTACTTC.

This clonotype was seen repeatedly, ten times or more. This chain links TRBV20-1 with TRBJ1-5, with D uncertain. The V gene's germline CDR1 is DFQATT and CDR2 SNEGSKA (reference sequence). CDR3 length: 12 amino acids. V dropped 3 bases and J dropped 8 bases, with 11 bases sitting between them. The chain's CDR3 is CSASVGIKPQHF. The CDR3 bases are TGCAGTGCTAGCGTGGGGATCAAGCCCCAGCATTTT.

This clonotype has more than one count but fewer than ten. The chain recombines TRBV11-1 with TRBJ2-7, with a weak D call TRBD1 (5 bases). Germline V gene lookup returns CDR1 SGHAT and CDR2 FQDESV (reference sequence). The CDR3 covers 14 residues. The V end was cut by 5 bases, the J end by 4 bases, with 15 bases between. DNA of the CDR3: TGTGCCAGCAGCCTCGCCGACAGCAGGTACGAGCAGTACTTC. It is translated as CASSLADSRYEQYF.

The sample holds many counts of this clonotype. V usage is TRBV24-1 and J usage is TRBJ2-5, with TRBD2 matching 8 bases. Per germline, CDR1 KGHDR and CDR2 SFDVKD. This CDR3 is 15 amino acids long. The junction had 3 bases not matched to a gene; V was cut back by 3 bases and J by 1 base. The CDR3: CATSDERGTQETQYF. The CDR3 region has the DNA TGTGCCACCAGTGATGAGCGGGGGACCCAAGAGACCCAGTACTTC.

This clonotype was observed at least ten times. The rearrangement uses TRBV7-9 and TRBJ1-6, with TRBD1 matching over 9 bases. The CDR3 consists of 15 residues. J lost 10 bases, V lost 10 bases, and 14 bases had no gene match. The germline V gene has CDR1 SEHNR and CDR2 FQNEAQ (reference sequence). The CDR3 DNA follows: TGTGCCACCCTCAGGACAGGGGAGATTGGATCACCCCTCCACTTT. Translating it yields CATLRTGEIGSPLHF.

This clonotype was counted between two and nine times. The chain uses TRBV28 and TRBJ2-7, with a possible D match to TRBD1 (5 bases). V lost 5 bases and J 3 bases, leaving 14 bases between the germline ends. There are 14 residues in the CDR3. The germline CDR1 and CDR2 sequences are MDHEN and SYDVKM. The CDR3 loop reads CASSPLGRDYEQYF. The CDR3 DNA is TGTGCCAGCAGTCCGCTTGGCAGGGACTACGAGCAGTACTTC.

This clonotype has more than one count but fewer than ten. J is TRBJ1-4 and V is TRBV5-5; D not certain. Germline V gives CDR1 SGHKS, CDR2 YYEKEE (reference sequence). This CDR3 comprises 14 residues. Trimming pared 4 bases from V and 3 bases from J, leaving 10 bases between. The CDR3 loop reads CASSARAANEKLFF. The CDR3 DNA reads TGTGCCAGCAGCGCGAGGGCGGCTAATGAAAAACTGTTTTTT. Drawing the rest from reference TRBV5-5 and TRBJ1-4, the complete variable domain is DAGVTQSPTHLIKTRGQQVTLRCSPISGHKSVSWYQQVLGQGPQFIFQYYEKEERGRGNFPDRFSARQFPNYSSELNVNALLLGDSALYLCASSARAANEKLFFGSGTQLSVL.

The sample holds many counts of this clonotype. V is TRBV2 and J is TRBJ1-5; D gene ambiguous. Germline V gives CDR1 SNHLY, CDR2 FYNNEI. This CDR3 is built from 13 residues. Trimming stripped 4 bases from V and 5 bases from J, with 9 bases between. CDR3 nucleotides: TGTGCCAGCAGTGGTTTGTTGGATCAGCCCCAGCATTTT. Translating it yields CASSGLLDQPQHF. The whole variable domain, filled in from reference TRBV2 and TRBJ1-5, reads EPEVTQTPSHQVTQMGQEVILRCVPISNHLYFYWYRQILGQKVEFLVSFYNNEISEKSEIFDDQFSVERPDGSNFTLKIRSTKLEDSAMYFCASSGLLDQPQHFGDGTRLSIL.

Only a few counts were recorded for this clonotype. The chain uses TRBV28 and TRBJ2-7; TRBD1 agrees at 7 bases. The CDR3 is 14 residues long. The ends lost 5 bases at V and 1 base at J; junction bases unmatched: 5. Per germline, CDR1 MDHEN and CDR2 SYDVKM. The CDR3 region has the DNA TGTGCCAGCAGTCCAGGGGGAATGTCCTACGAGCAGTACTTC. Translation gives CASSPGGMSYEQYF. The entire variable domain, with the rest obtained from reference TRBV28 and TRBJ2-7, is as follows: DVKVTQSSRYLVKRTGEKVFLECVQDMDHENMFWYRQDPGLGLRLIYFSYDVKMKEKGDIPEGYSVSREKKERFSLILESASTNQTSMYLCASSPGGMSYEQYFGPGTRLTVT.

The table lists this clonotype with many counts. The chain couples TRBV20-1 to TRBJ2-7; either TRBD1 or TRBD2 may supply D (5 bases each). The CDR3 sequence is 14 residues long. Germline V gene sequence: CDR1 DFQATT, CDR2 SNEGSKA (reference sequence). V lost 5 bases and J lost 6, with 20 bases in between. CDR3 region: CSARLGTSASEQYF. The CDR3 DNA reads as TGCAGTGCTCGATTAGGGACGAGTGCCTCCGAGCAGTACTTC.

CDR3 bases: TGTGCCAGCAGCTTAGGCCTCAGGTACCAAGAGACCCAGTACTTC. Translating it yields CASSLGLRYQETQYF. The chain has TRBV13 and TRBJ2-5; no reliable D call. The germline V gene encodes CDR1 PRHDT and CDR2 FYEKMQ (reference sequence). V lost 0 bases to trimming and J lost 0 bases, with 8 bases between them. The CDR3 runs 15 residues.

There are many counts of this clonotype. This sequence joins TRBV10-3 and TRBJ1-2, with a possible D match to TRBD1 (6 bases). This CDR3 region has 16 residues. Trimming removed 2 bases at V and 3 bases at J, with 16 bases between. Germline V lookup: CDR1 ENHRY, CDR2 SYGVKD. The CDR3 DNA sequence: TGTGCCATCAGTGAGAAGGGACACCTGCTTCACTATGGCTACACCTTC. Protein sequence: CAISEKGHLLHYGYTF.